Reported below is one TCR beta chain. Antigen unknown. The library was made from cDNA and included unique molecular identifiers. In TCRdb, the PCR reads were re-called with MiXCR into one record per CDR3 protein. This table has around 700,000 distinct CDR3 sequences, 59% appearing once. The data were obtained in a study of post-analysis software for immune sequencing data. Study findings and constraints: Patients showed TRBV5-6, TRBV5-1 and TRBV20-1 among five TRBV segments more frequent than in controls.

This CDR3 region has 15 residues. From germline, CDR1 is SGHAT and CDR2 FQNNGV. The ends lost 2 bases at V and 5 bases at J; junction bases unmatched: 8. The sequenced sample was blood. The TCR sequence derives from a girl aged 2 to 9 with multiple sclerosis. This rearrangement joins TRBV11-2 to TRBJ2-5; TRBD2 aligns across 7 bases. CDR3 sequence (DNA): TGTGCCAGCAGCTTAACCGGTCGCGGGGGTGAGACCCAGTACTTC. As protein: CASSLTGRGGETQYF.